These 24 T cell receptor beta chains share one sample of origin, sequenced in a study of blood T cells in healthy people across ages. Using a J-beta primer mix together with a sample-barcoded 5' primer, a second PCR was run for roughly 7 to 12 cycles. Each CDR3 protein gets one entry after TCRdb re-called the 5' RACE reads with MiXCR. Of about 800,000 distinct CDR3 sequences listed, approximately 25% are singletons. This same sample was also taken into another study, of T cells of mothers and their children.

The sequencing sample was made of blood. These receptor sequences come from a boy between 10 and 17 years old in good health.

This rearrangement joins TRBV5-5 to TRBJ2-1; TRBD2 matches at 9 bases. The germline gives CDR1 SGHKS, CDR2 YYEKEE (reference sequence). The CDR3 is 16 residues long. J was trimmed by 5 bases and V by 5 bases; bases with no gene match: 11. DNA for the CDR3: TGTGCCAGCAGTCCCCTTGGAGCGGGGGGAAACAATGAGCAGTTCTTC. It translates to CASSPLGAGGNNEQFF.

This clonotype was recorded many times. The chain carries TRBV7-9 and TRBJ2-1; D gene unclear. The CDR3 loop spans 15 amino acids. CDR1 and CDR2 from the germline V gene are SEHNR and FQNEAQ (reference sequence). Deletions cut 6 bases from V and 5 bases from J, with 17 bases between. CDR3 residues: CASSWTGSANNEQFF. In DNA form, the CDR3 reads TGTGCCAGCAGTTGGACGGGCTCAGCGAACAATGAGCAGTTCTTC.

There are a few counts of this clonotype. The chain carries TRBV18 and TRBJ1-1, with D hard to call. V shed 6 bases and J shed 0 bases, with 17 bases lying between them. The CDR3 runs to 16 residues. Per the germline V gene, CDR1 is KGHSH and CDR2 is LQKENI. CDR3: CASSAQRADMNTEAFF. In DNA, the CDR3 is TGTGCCAGCTCCGCCCAAAGGGCGGATATGAACACTGAAGCTTTCTTT. Full variable domain (remainder filled in from reference TRBV18 and TRBJ1-1): NAGVMQNPRHLVRRRGQEARLRCSPMKGHSHVYWYRQLPEEGLKFMVYLQKENIIDESGMPKERFSAEFPKEGPSILRIQQVVRGDSAAYFCASSAQRADMNTEAFFGQGTRLTVV.

This clonotype was seen repeatedly, ten times or more. The chain has TRBV7-2 and TRBJ1-2; 7 positions match TRBD1. The CDR3 extends over 14 amino acids. Germline CDR1 reads SGHTA; CDR2 reads FQGNSA. V was pared by 5 bases and J by 4 bases, with 7 bases of the junction left unmatched. The CDR3 DNA reads as TGTGCCAGCAGCCCCTATGGGACAGCCTATGGCTACACCTTC. Translating gives CASSPYGTAYGYTF.

The chain couples TRBV20-1 to TRBJ2-7; 12 nucleotides align to TRBD2. The CDR3 length is 17 residues. Unmatched junction bases numbered 14, after V lost 3 bases and J lost 5 bases. CDR1 and CDR2 (germline): DFQATT, SNEGSKA (reference sequence). The CDR3 region is CSASDAAGLAGGNEQYF. The CDR3 DNA is TGCAGTGCTAGCGACGCCGCCGGGCTAGCGGGAGGGAACGAGCAGTACTTC.

The chain combines TRBV29-1 with TRBJ2-3; no clear D gene. The CDR3 is made up of 11 amino acids. Germline V gives CDR1 SQVTM, CDR2 ANQGSEA. The V gene lost 7 bases and the J gene lost 3 bases, with 8 bases spanning the gap. The CDR3: CSARITDTQYF. The CDR3 DNA reads as TGCAGCGCTCGGATTACAGATACGCAGTATTTT.

The chain combines TRBV4-2 with TRBJ1-1, with D hard to call. The CDR3 runs 13 residues. Germline-derived CDR1 and CDR2 are LGHNA and YNFKEQ. With 5 bases removed from V and 5 bases from J, the gap between germline ends came to 12 bases. The CDR3: CASSWGSGTEAFF. CDR3 coding DNA: TGTGCCAGCAGCTGGGGAAGTGGGACTGAAGCTTTCTTT.

The rearrangement joins TRBV5-1 to TRBJ1-5; D is perhaps TRBD1 (6 bases). Per germline, CDR1 SGHRS and CDR2 YFSETQ. V dropped 2 bases and J dropped 4 bases, with 13 bases sitting between them. The length of the CDR3 is 15 residues. In DNA, the CDR3 is TGCGCCAGCAGCTTATTGGACAGTCTTAATCAGCCCCAGCATTTT. It codes for CASSLLDSLNQPQHF.

This clonotype came up a few times. The chain couples TRBV19 to TRBJ1-2; perhaps TRBD1 as D (5 bases). Germline CDR1 and CDR2: LNHDA and SQIVND (reference sequence). V was clipped by 0 bases and J by 7 bases, with 18 bases between them. The CDR3 is 16 amino acids. The CDR3 DNA sequence: TGTGCCAGTAGTATAGATCTGCCAGGGCTGACGAGTGGCTACACCTTC. Translated: CASSIDLPGLTSGYTF.

This chain joins TRBV18 and TRBJ2-1; no clear D gene. This CDR3 comprises 17 residues. In germline, CDR1 is KGHSH, CDR2 LQKENI. V was trimmed by 3 bases and J by 6 bases, leaving 21 bases between them. The CDR3 bases are TGTGCCAGCTCACCGACCGCTCCAAATAGGCCTCTCAATGAGCAGTTCTTC. This sequence encodes CASSPTAPNRPLNEQFF.

A word on this clonotype: In this CDR3 the conserved last residue, phenylalanine or tryptophan, is missing, so a read error is likely. The genes are TRBV7-2 and TRBJ2-7, with 8 bases that match TRBD1. Unmatched junction bases numbered 6, after V lost 5 bases and J lost 3 bases. CDR1 is SGHTA and CDR2 is FQGNSA in the germline V gene. There are 14 residues in the CDR3. The CDR3 DNA reads as TGTGCCAGCAGCATCGCAGGGGGCTTCTACGAGCAGTACTCC. Protein product: CASSIAGGFYEQYS.

The chain is built from TRBV12-3 or TRBV12-4 and TRBJ2-5; no definite D call. Trimming shortened V by 4 bases and J by 3 bases, and 15 bases separated the two germline ends. The CDR3 spans 15 residues. CDR3 loop: CASSWSSSVEETQYF. CDR3 DNA sequence: TGTGCCAGCAGTTGGTCCTCGAGTGTCGAAGAGACCCAGTACTTC.

This clonotype was seen more than once but under ten times. The chain recombines TRBV29-1 with TRBJ1-2; the D is unclear. Per the germline V gene, CDR1 is SQVTM and CDR2 is ANQGSEA. CDR3 size: 10 residues. The V gene lost 7 bases and the J gene lost 8 bases, with 11 bases spanning the gap. DNA of the CDR3: TGCAGCGCCTTACTTGACGGCTACACCTTC. Its protein product is CSALLDGYTF.

The rearrangement uses TRBV21-1 and TRBJ1-5. TRBV21-1 counts as a pseudogene. The CDR3 extends over 18 amino acids. This chain's CDR3 is CASSKERGLTYSNQPQHF. DNA of the CDR3: TGTGCCAGCAGCAAAGAGAGAGGCCTAACCTATAGCAATCAGCCCCAGCATTTT.

A single count supports this clonotype. This rearrangement joins TRBV19 to TRBJ2-1, with D possibly being TRBD1 (5 bases). CDR3 length: 14 residues. Germline V gives CDR1 LNHDA, CDR2 SQIVND (reference sequence). V gave up 5 bases and J gave up 7 bases, with 15 bases separating them. Here the CDR3 reads CASSWGGALNEQFF. CDR3 DNA sequence: TGTGCCAGTAGTTGGGGTGGGGCCCTGAATGAGCAGTTCTTC.

The rearrangement links TRBV6-6 to TRBJ1-2, with a possible D match to TRBD1 (5 bases). There are 15 residues in the CDR3. V shed 2 bases and J shed 8 bases, with 18 bases lying between them. Germline V gives CDR1 MNHNY, CDR2 SVGAGI (reference sequence). The CDR3 sequence: CASSYPLLGDRGYTF. The CDR3 DNA is TGTGCCAGCAGTTACCCCTTACTAGGGGATAGAGGCTACACCTTC.

This chain joins TRBV6-1 and TRBJ2-5; D possibly corresponds to TRBD2 (5 bases). The DNA end favors TRBJ2-1, so the J call may be wrong. Per the germline V gene, CDR1 is MNHNS and CDR2 is SASEGT. This CDR3 has 14 residues. The CDR3 reads CASTRASLSNEQFF. CDR3 sequence (DNA): TGTGCCAGCACGAGGGCTAGCCTGTCGAATGAGCAGTTCTTC.

The gene calls are TRBV11-2 and TRBJ2-5; either TRBD1 or TRBD2 may supply D (5 bases each). The J call may be wrong; the DNA end is better matched by TRBJ2-1. The CDR3 covers 13 residues. Germline loops: CDR1 SGHAT, CDR2 FQNNGV. The CDR3 loop is CASSETRDGEQFF. The CDR3 coding sequence is TGTGCCAGCAGCGAAACCAGGGACGGGGAGCAGTTCTTC.

The J gene is TRBJ2-5, the V gene TRBV25-1; D is undetermined. Deletions cut 5 bases from V and 4 bases from J, with 14 bases between. Germline V gene sequence: CDR1 MGHDK, CDR2 SYGVNS. The CDR3 extends over 14 amino acids. CDR3 nucleotide sequence: TGTGCCAGCAGTCCCCTTATCGGCCGAGAGACCCAGTACTTC. It yields the protein CASSPLIGRETQYF.

This clonotype was counted a few times. J is TRBJ2-1 and V is TRBV3-1; D remains ambiguous. Germline V lookup: CDR1 LGHDT, CDR2 YNNKEL (reference sequence). Between the trimmed V and J ends, which lost 5 bases and 9 bases, there was a span of 14 bases. The CDR3 has 13 residues. The CDR3 DNA sequence: TGTGCCAGCAGCTTCCTTACCCCGGGTGAGCAGTTCTTC. Translated: CASSFLTPGEQFF.

In its sample, this clonotype was seen a few times. The chain uses TRBV20-1 and TRBJ1-6, with a weak D call TRBD1 (6 bases). Germline V gives CDR1 DFQATT, CDR2 SNEGSKA (reference sequence). Trimming took 4 bases from V and 6 from J, leaving 16 bases between them. The CDR3 covers 15 residues. The CDR3, as DNA: TGCAGTGCTATAGAGGGCGGAGGGGGTAATTCACCCCTCCACTTT. As protein: CSAIEGGGGNSPLHF.

This clonotype was seen only a few times. The chain has TRBV28 and TRBJ2-5; D may be TRBD1 or TRBD2 (6 bases each). The better agreement between TRBJ2-7 and the DNA end casts doubt on the J call. The CDR3 is 14 residues long. CDR1 is MDHEN and CDR2 is SYDVKM in the germline V gene. The CDR3 protein is CASSLSGAFREQYF. For the CDR3, the DNA is TGTGCCAGCAGTTTGTCGGGGGCGTTCCGCGAGCAGTACTTC.

A few counts support this clonotype. The V call is TRBV12-3 or TRBV12-4, the J call TRBJ2-4; 8 bases agree with TRBD1. With V trimmed by 5 bases and J by 6 bases, 12 bases remained unmatched. CDR3 length: 16 amino acids. The CDR3 here is CASSTTGVGTGNIQYF. CDR3 DNA: TGTGCCAGCAGTACCACGGGGGTTGGGACAGGAAACATTCAGTACTTC.

The genes are TRBV12-3 or TRBV12-4 and TRBJ1-1, with 8 nucleotides matching TRBD1. The CDR3 extends over 13 amino acids. Trimming removed 6 bases from V and 11 bases from J; junction bases left unmatched: 11. CDR3 sequence (DNA): TGTGCCAGCAGACGCCAGGGGGCGCGATCCGCTTTCTTT. It codes for CASRRQGARSAFF.